Shown below are 3 T cell receptor beta chains from a single sample sequenced in a study of blood T cell repertoires in COVID-19. Sequenced by immunoSEQ multiplex PCR; TCRdb stores in-frame clones only, minus some. The sample lists some 280,000 clones, 70% to 90% occurring once. The sequenced sample was peripheral blood. The source of these receptors is a woman aged 45 to 65 with active or convalescent COVID-19.

In this sample, this clone turned up a few times. The chain has TRBV2 and TRBJ1-6, with 9 bases identical to TRBD1. The CDR3 covers 14 residues. Losses at the gene ends were 6 bases for V and 6 bases for J; bases not matched to a gene: 3. CDR1 SNHLY and CDR2 FYNNEI come from the germline V gene. The CDR3 is CASRPGQGNSPLHF. The CDR3 coding sequence is TGTGCCAGCAGGCCGGGACAGGGTAATTCACCCCTCCACTTT.

The chain has TRBV11-1 and TRBJ2-7; TRBD2 matches at 8 bases. The V segment lost 3 bases and the J segment 7 bases; nucleotides outside the gene matches: 8. The V gene's germline CDR1 is SGHAT and CDR2 FQDESV (reference sequence). The CDR3 spans 14 residues. DNA of the CDR3: TGTGCCAGCAGCTTTGCCGGGACTAGTCTAGAGCAGTACTTC. Translated, it gives CASSFAGTSLEQYF.

This sequence joins TRBV2 and TRBJ2-2; a possible D gene is TRBD1 (6 bases). Trimming removed 4 bases from V and 7 bases from J, with 13 bases in between. The CDR3 extends over 14 amino acids. Germline CDR1 is SNHLY and CDR2 is FYNNEI. In DNA, the CDR3 is TGTGCCAGCAGTGGTGGGACACTTGGCGGGGAGCTGTTTTTT. Its translation: CASSGGTLGGELFF.